A single sample is the source of the 15 T cell receptor beta chains below, sequenced in a study of T cell responses to AZD1222 COVID-19 vaccine. Here immunoSEQ multiplex PCR was the method, and the copy in TCRdb shows in-frame clones only, minus some. The data contain some 200,000 clones, roughly 91% of them singletons. The input for sequencing was peripheral blood, taken on day 0 of MenACWY control vaccination. The receptors here all came from an adult in good health.

This rearrangement joins TRBV3-1 (or the pseudogene TRBV3-2) to TRBJ2-1; D might be TRBD2 (5 bases). Trimming stripped 0 bases from V and 8 bases from J, with 23 bases between. CDR3 length: 18 residues. Germline V CDR1 and CDR2: LGHDT, YNNKEL (reference sequence). CDR3 amino acids: CASSQDFSASSFSDEQFF. The CDR3, as DNA: TGTGCCAGCAGCCAAGACTTTTCCGCCTCCTCCTTTAGCGATGAGCAGTTCTTC.

The V and J genes are TRBV30 and TRBJ2-3; the D gene could be TRBD1 or TRBD2 (5 bases each). V gave up 0 bases and J gave up 1 base, with 17 bases separating them. The CDR3 loop spans 17 amino acids. The germline V gene has CDR1 GTSNPN and CDR2 SVGIG (reference sequence). The CDR3: CAWSVLPGAPGTDTQYF. As DNA, the CDR3 is TGTGCCTGGAGTGTACTCCCCGGGGCCCCCGGCACAGATACGCAGTATTTT.

The V gene is TRBV21-1, the J gene TRBJ2-3. TRBV21-1 is given as a pseudogene. The CDR3 totals 14 residues. CDR3 bases: TGTGCCAGCAGCAAAGGTTCTGACACAGATACGCAGTATTTT. Its protein product is CASSKGSDTDTQYF.

The V and J genes are TRBV6-2 or TRBV6-3 and TRBJ1-1; D not certain. CDR3 length: 14 amino acids. The germline V gene encodes CDR1 MNHEY and CDR2 SVGEGT. Trimming removed 6 bases at V and 6 bases at J, with 17 bases between. The CDR3 loop is CASSQTLERPEAFF. CDR3 DNA sequence: TGTGCCAGCAGCCAAACGTTGGAACGACCTGAAGCTTTCTTT.

The chain carries TRBV7-9 and TRBJ2-3; a weak D match, TRBD2 (6 bases). Germline CDR1 is SEHNR and CDR2 is FQNEAQ (reference sequence). V lost 3 bases to trimming and J lost 6 bases, with 16 bases between them. The CDR3 is 15 amino acids. CDR3 nucleotides: TGTGCCAGCAGCTTTACTAGCATTCGGGCGGATACGCAGTATTTT. Its protein product is CASSFTSIRADTQYF.

This clone occurred a few times. CDR3 nucleotides: TGTGCCAGCAGTTCAACCTTGGACAGGGAAGCTTTCTTT. Translated: CASSSTLDREAFF. V gene TRBV6-2 or TRBV6-3 combines with J gene TRBJ1-1; TRBD1 matches 7 bases. V gave up 4 bases and J gave up 8 bases; unmatched junction bases: 7. Germline V gene sequence: CDR1 MNHEY, CDR2 SVGEGT. CDR3 length: 13 amino acids.

This clone was detected only once. This sample also contains other DNA sequences that code for the same CDR3. J is TRBJ1-1 and V is TRBV18; possible D gene TRBD1, 6 bases. Per germline, CDR1 KGHSH and CDR2 LQKENI. Trimming left V 2 bases short and J 4 bases short, with 14 bases between. The CDR3 is 15 residues long. CDR3 nucleotide sequence: TGTGCCAGCTCACCAGGACAAGGGGGTGGCACTGAAGCTTTCTTT. Translation: CASSPGQGGGTEAFF.

Concerning this clone itself: This sample includes further DNA sequences coding for the same CDR3. This chain links TRBV5-6 with TRBJ2-7; D call uncertain. V was pared by 0 bases and J by 2 bases, with 6 bases between. The CDR3 loop spans 13 amino acids. Germline V CDR1 and CDR2: SGHDT, YYEEEE. In DNA, the CDR3 is TGTGCCAGCAGCTTGGACAGAGCCTACGAGCAGTACTTC. This sequence encodes CASSLDRAYEQYF.

The chain links TRBV6-5 to TRBJ1-1, with a weak D call TRBD1 (5 bases). This CDR3 is built from 15 residues. CDR1 and CDR2 (germline): MNHEY, SVGAGI. Trimming pared 2 bases from V and 1 base from J, leaving 11 bases between. CDR3 sequence (DNA): TGTGCCAGCAGTTACGGGGGTTACCGGAACACTGAAGCTTTCTTT. Translating it yields CASSYGGYRNTEAFF.

This clone turned up a few times. The chain uses TRBV2 and TRBJ2-1; a weak D match, TRBD2 (6 bases). Trimming took 4 bases from V and 9 from J, leaving 10 bases between them. Per germline, CDR1 SNHLY and CDR2 FYNNEI. This CDR3 is 12 amino acids long. DNA for the CDR3: TGTGCCAGCAGTGTTGGGGGGACTGAGCAGTTCTTC. Its protein is CASSVGGTEQFF.

The rearrangement links TRBV9 to TRBJ1-4; a weak D match, TRBD1 (6 bases). This CDR3 is built from 14 residues. The germline V and J ends were trimmed by 4 bases and 2 bases, with 9 bases remaining between them. Germline V CDR1 and CDR2: SGDLS, YYNGEE. The CDR3 here is CASSFGQTNEKLFF. DNA of the CDR3: TGTGCCAGCAGCTTCGGACAGACTAATGAAAAACTGTTTTTT.

The genes are TRBV28 and TRBJ1-1; D not certain. In germline, CDR1 is MDHEN, CDR2 SYDVKM. V lost 1 base and J 11 bases, leaving 14 bases between the germline ends. This CDR3 has 13 amino acids. CDR3 in amino acids: CASSLFIGSSAFF. CDR3 nucleotides: TGTGCCAGCAGTTTATTTATCGGGTCTTCGGCTTTCTTT.

J is TRBJ2-7 and V is TRBV11-3, with no clear D. CDR1 and CDR2 (germline): SGHNT, YENEEA. The CDR3 covers 14 residues. V lost 0 bases, J lost 6 bases, and 12 bases lay in between. CDR3: CASSLEVGKGEQYF. DNA of the CDR3: TGTGCCAGCAGCTTAGAGGTAGGGAAGGGCGAGCAGTACTTC.

This chain joins TRBV3-1 (or the pseudogene TRBV3-2) and TRBJ2-2; D uncertain. V was trimmed by 0 bases and J by 2 bases, leaving 13 bases between them. Per germline, CDR1 LGHDT and CDR2 YNNKEL (reference sequence). The CDR3 is made up of 17 amino acids. CDR3 bases: TGTGCCAGCAGCCAAGAACAAGGTAGAGATAACACCGGGGAGCTGTTTTTT. Translating gives CASSQEQGRDNTGELFF.

The chain recombines TRBV11-2 with TRBJ2-2; D gene ambiguous. Germline CDR1 is SGHAT and CDR2 is FQNNGV. CDR3 length equals 14 residues. The V end was cut by 5 bases, the J end by 6 bases, with 13 bases between. The CDR3 sequence is CASSQRRGSGELFF. In DNA, the CDR3 is TGTGCCAGCAGCCAACGGAGAGGTTCCGGGGAGCTGTTTTTT.